The 20 T cell receptor beta chains reported below all come from one sample, sequenced in a study of prognosis after radiotherapy for stage I lung cancer. Genomic DNA yielded TCR beta CDR3, amplified by two-round multiplex PCR. First-round PCR amplification was performed with primers specific to each TRBV and TRBJ gene. TCRdb re-called the multiplex PCR reads through MiXCR, storing one row per CDR3 protein. The repertoire holds fewer than 50,000 distinct CDR3 sequences, with approximately 25% as singletons. The sample was PBMCs, taken before or after stereotactic body radiation therapy (not recorded which). The receptor source for this set is a donor aged 50 or older with non-small cell lung cancer.

This clonotype was seen ten or more times. This chain joins TRBV5-1 and TRBJ2-7, with 9 nucleotides matching TRBD1. Germline trimming cut 4 bases from V and 5 bases from J; bases unmatched to any gene: 7. Germline V lookup: CDR1 SGHRS, CDR2 YFSETQ. This CDR3 comprises 14 residues. CDR3 region: CASSPGTGFDEQYF. The CDR3 DNA reads as TGCGCCAGCAGCCCCGGGACAGGGTTCGACGAGCAGTACTTC.

This clonotype was seen many times. CDR3 sequence reads: CASSQDRRGSLTTDTQYF. The DNA for the CDR3 is TGTGCCAGCAGCCAAGATCGGAGAGGGTCCCTTACCACAGATACGCAGTATTTT. This chain connects TRBV3-1 to TRBJ2-3, with D perhaps matching TRBD2 (5 bases). CDR1 and CDR2 from the germline V gene are LGHDT and YNNKEL (reference sequence). Trimming stripped 0 bases from V and 2 bases from J, with 18 bases between. The CDR3 has 18 amino acids.

This clonotype showed up many times. J is TRBJ2-2 and V is TRBV30; D not certain. CDR3 size: 15 residues. Trimming pared 8 bases from V and 1 base from J, leaving 17 bases between. Germline loops: CDR1 GTSNPN, CDR2 SVGIG (reference sequence). The CDR3 nucleotides are TGTGCCAGCCCGAACGCTCGTCAGAACACCGGGGAGCTGTTTTTT. Protein sequence: CASPNARQNTGELFF.

This clonotype was observed at least ten times. The chain joins TRBV29-1 to TRBJ2-3, with TRBD2 matching over 10 bases. J lost 3 bases, V lost 8 bases, and 8 bases had no gene match. Germline lookup yields CDR1 SQVTM and CDR2 ANQGSEA. CDR3 length equals 14 residues. Written as DNA, the CDR3 is TGCAGCTCACGGACTAGCGGATTGACAGATACGCAGTATTTT. Translating gives CSSRTSGLTDTQYF.

A word on this clonotype: A much larger clone sits a single nucleotide away, making a read error possible. The chain joins TRBV29-1 to TRBJ1-2; D unresolved. In germline, CDR1 is SQVTM, CDR2 ANQGSEA. CDR3 length: 10 amino acids. CDR3 coding DNA: TGCAGCGTTGACCAGTATGGCTGCACCTTC. Protein sequence: CSVDQYGCTF.

This clonotype has ten or more counts. This rearrangement joins TRBV9 to TRBJ1-3; D unresolved. This CDR3 contains 14 residues. Between the trimmed V and J ends, which lost 4 bases and 1 base, there was a span of 9 bases. Germline-derived CDR1 and CDR2 are SGDLS and YYNGEE. The CDR3 nucleotides are TGTGCCAGCAGCCTTTACTCATCTGGAAACACCATATATTTT. This codes for CASSLYSSGNTIYF.

With respect to this clonotype: Lacking the conserved final phenylalanine or tryptophan, this CDR3 likely reflects a read error. The V call is TRBV6-4, the J call TRBJ2-3; maybe TRBD2 (5 bases). The V gene lost 5 bases and the J gene lost 2 bases, with 8 bases spanning the gap. The V gene's germline CDR1 is MRHNA and CDR2 SNTAGT. There are 13 residues in the CDR3. The CDR3 reads CASSSGNTDTQYL. CDR3 nucleotides: TGTGCCAGCAGTTCGGGGAACACAGATACGCAGTATCTT.

The rearrangement uses TRBV19 and TRBJ2-1; maybe TRBD2 (6 bases). Looked up from germline, CDR1 is LNHDA and CDR2 is SQIVND (reference sequence). The germline V and J ends were trimmed by 9 bases and 9 bases, with 18 bases remaining between them. This CDR3 has 13 residues. Here the CDR3 reads CASGVRGMGEQFF. The CDR3 nucleotides are TGTGCCAGCGGAGTGCGGGGAATGGGTGAGCAGTTCTTC. Variable domain in full (rest from reference TRBV19 and TRBJ2-1): DGGITQSPKYLFRKEGQNVTLSCEQNLNHDAMYWYRQDPGQGLRLIYYSQIVNDFQKGDIAEGYSVSREKKESFPLTVTSAQKNPTAFYLCASGVRGMGEQFFGPGTRLTVL.

This clonotype was seen repeatedly, ten times or more. The chain recombines TRBV28 with TRBJ2-7; no reliable D call. The CDR3 is 15 amino acids. Germline V CDR1 and CDR2: MDHEN, SYDVKM. The V end lost 2 bases, the J end lost 5 bases, and 16 bases lay between the germline ends. The CDR3 DNA reads TGTGCCAGCAGTTTAGGCGGCAGACTCGGCCACGAGCAGTACTTC. Its protein product is CASSLGGRLGHEQYF.

Worth noting for this clonotype: This probably arose from a read error, given a far larger clone one base away. V is TRBV25-1 and J is TRBJ1-6; 7 bases agree with TRBD1. CDR1 and CDR2 (germline): MGHDK, SYGVNS. CDR3 length equals 12 residues. The ends lost 8 bases at V and 10 bases at J; junction bases unmatched: 5. The CDR3 DNA follows: TGTGCCAGCGGACAGGTGGAATCACCCCTCCACTTT. It translates to CASGQVESPLHF.

This clonotype was picked up many times. The J gene is TRBJ2-1, the V gene TRBV5-1; 8 bases align to TRBD2. Germline assignment: CDR1 SGHRS and CDR2 YFSETQ. The CDR3 loop spans 17 amino acids. Germline trimming cut 4 bases from V and 1 base from J; bases unmatched to any gene: 10. The CDR3 region is CASSPRGSGASYNEQFF. CDR3 DNA: TGCGCCAGCAGCCCGCGGGGTAGCGGGGCTTCCTACAATGAGCAGTTCTTC.

Ten or more counts support this clonotype. The chain has TRBV5-1 and TRBJ1-6, with 10 bases fitting TRBD1. From germline, CDR1 is SGHRS and CDR2 YFSETQ. The V segment lost 7 bases and the J segment 7 bases; nucleotides outside the gene matches: 5. The CDR3 length is 14 residues. The CDR3 nucleotides read TGCGCCAGCGGTCCGGGACAGGGGAATTCACCCCTCCACTTT. Amino acids: CASGPGQGNSPLHF. Complete variable domain (other parts from reference TRBV5-1 and TRBJ1-6): KAGVTQTPRYLIKTRGQQVTLSCSPISGHRSVSWYQQTPGQGLQFLFEYFSETQRNKGNFPGRFSGRQFSNSRSEMNVSTLELGDSALYLCASGPGQGNSPLHFGNGTRLTVT.

The chain links TRBV20-1 to TRBJ2-2; D perhaps matches TRBD2 (5 bases). The CDR3 consists of 15 residues. V lost 2 bases and J 5 bases, leaving 15 bases between the germline ends. Germline CDR1 DFQATT, CDR2 SNEGSKA (reference sequence). CDR3 residues: CSARTGTSVTGELFF. The CDR3 coding sequence is TGCAGTGCTAGAACTGGAACTAGTGTAACCGGGGAGCTGTTTTTT.

This clonotype showed up many times. At one end the junction does not follow the germline gene, possibly because of a read error. The chain joins TRBV3-1 to TRBJ1-6; TRBD1 matches 7 bases. Germline values: CDR1 LGHDT, CDR2 YNNKEL (reference sequence). The CDR3 consists of 14 residues. The chain's CDR3 is CTSSPRQGEAPLHF. DNA for the CDR3: TGTACCAGCAGTCCACGACAGGGTGAGGCACCCCTCCACTTT. Full variable domain (rest looked up from reference TRBV3-1 and TRBJ1-6): DTAVSQTPKYLVTQMGNDKSIKCEQNLGHDTMYWYKQDSKKFLKIMFSYNNKELIINETVPNRFSPKSPDKAHLNLHINSLELGDSAVYFCTSSPRQGEAPLHFGNGTRLTVT.

With regard to this clonotype: Sequence at one end of the junction differs from germline and may be a read error. V gene TRBV7-8 combines with J gene TRBJ2-7, with D maybe TRBD2 (6 bases). CDR1 and CDR2 from the germline V gene are SGHVS and FQNEAQ. The CDR3 has 18 amino acids. DNA for the CDR3: TGTGCCAGCAGCTTAGTTGGAGGGGCTTCCATATCCACCTACGAGAAGTACTTC. Its translation: CASSLVGGASISTYEKYF.

The chain employs TRBV28 and TRBJ1-2; D ambiguous. Trimming left V 2 bases short and J 4 bases short, with 11 bases between. The CDR3 has 14 residues. Germline lookup yields CDR1 MDHEN and CDR2 SYDVKM. The CDR3 sequence: CASSLSSRIYGYTF. The CDR3 nucleotides are TGTGCCAGCAGTTTAAGTTCCCGCATCTATGGCTACACCTTC.

The DNA for the CDR3 is TGCAGTGTTATGGCGGACGTCGGCAATCAGCCCCAGCATTTT. Amino acids: CSVMADVGNQPQHF. V is TRBV20-1 and J is TRBJ1-5; no clear D gene. Trimming left V 7 bases short and J 2 bases short, with 15 bases between. This CDR3 spans 14 amino acids. Germline assignment: CDR1 DFQATT and CDR2 SNEGSKA (reference sequence).

In this sample, this clonotype turned up many times. The V call is TRBV7-6, the J call TRBJ1-1; D unresolved. The germline V and J ends were trimmed by 0 bases and 7 bases, with 9 bases remaining between them. There are 13 residues in the CDR3. Germline assignment: CDR1 SGHVS and CDR2 FNYEAQ. CDR3 sequence: CASSLAGQDEAFF. The CDR3 region has the DNA TGTGCCAGCAGCTTAGCAGGGCAGGATGAAGCTTTCTTT. The full variable domain, with the rest looked up from reference TRBV7-6 and TRBJ1-1, is GAGVSQSPRYKVTKRGQDVALRCDPISGHVSLYWYRQALGQGPEFLTYFNYEAQQDKSGLPNDRFSAERPEGSISTLTIQRTEQRDSAMYRCASSLAGQDEAFFGQGTRLTVV.

This clonotype was counted many times. The V gene is TRBV12-3 or TRBV12-4, the J gene TRBJ1-3; 9 nucleotides line up with TRBD1. With 6 bases clipped from V and 5 bases from J, the junction kept 5 bases outside the gene matches. The CDR3 runs 14 residues. CDR3 coding DNA: TGTGCCAGCAGCCAACAGGGGGCTAGAAACACCATATATTTT. Its protein is CASSQQGARNTIYF.

This clonotype occurred many times. V and J are TRBV20-1 and TRBJ1-3; the D is unclear. V was pared by 1 base and J by 0 bases, with 13 bases between. The CDR3 runs 16 residues. Germline CDR1 and CDR2: DFQATT and SNEGSKA (reference sequence). CDR3 loop: CSARAPRKSSGNTIYF. CDR3 bases: TGCAGTGCTAGAGCGCCAAGAAAAAGCTCTGGAAACACCATATATTTT.